The 27 T cell receptor beta chains below were found in one sample sequenced in a study of blood T cell repertoires in COVID-19. The table came from immunoSEQ multiplex PCR; TCRdb's copy has only in-frame clones and leaves some out. This repertoire shows roughly 190,000 clones, around 90% found once; its top ten account for approximately 4%. The material sequenced was peripheral blood. Receptor source: a human donor in a cohort sampled during active COVID-19.

Written as DNA, the CDR3 is TGCGCCAGCAGCCAAGTAGGGGGCAACACAGATACGCAGTATTTT. This codes for CASSQVGGNTDTQYF. This chain links TRBV4-3 with TRBJ2-3; 7 bases are shared with TRBD1. Germline V gene data show CDR1 as LGHNA and CDR2 as YSLEER. The trim removed 1 base at V and 2 bases at J, leaving 3 bases unmatched. The CDR3 spans 15 residues.

This clone was counted a single time. The chain links TRBV5-4 to TRBJ2-7, with 11 bases that match TRBD2. V gave up 0 bases and J gave up 1 base; unmatched junction bases: 3. CDR3 length: 16 amino acids. The germline V gene has CDR1 SGHNT and CDR2 YYREEE (reference sequence). As DNA, the CDR3 is TGTGCCAGCAGCTTGGTGGCTAGCGGGAGGTCCTACGAGCAGTACTTC. Amino acids: CASSLVASGRSYEQYF.

This chain connects TRBV30 to TRBJ1-5; no firm D call. Between the trimmed V and J ends, which lost 0 bases and 4 bases, there was a span of 13 bases. Germline CDR1 and CDR2: GTSNPN and SVGIG (reference sequence). CDR3 length: 15 amino acids. The CDR3 coding sequence is TGTGCCTGGAGTGTACCGGGGTCTCTTAATCAGCCCCAGCATTTT. Residues: CAWSVPGSLNQPQHF. The full variable domain, rest sourced from reference TRBV30 and TRBJ1-5, is SQTIHQWPATLVQPVGSPLSLECTVEGTSNPNLYWYRQAAGRGLQLLFYSVGIGQISSEVPQNLSASRPQDRQFILSSKKLLLSDSGFYLCAWSVPGSLNQPQHFGDGTRLSIL.

As DNA, the CDR3 is TGTGCCAGCTCACAGGGACTTGACACTGAAGCTTTCTTT. It translates to CASSQGLDTEAFF. The rearrangement joins TRBV18 to TRBJ1-1, with D possibly being TRBD1 (5 bases). The CDR3 is 13 residues long. V was clipped by 4 bases and J by 3 bases, with 9 bases between them. The germline V gene encodes CDR1 KGHSH and CDR2 LQKENI. The whole variable domain, filled in from reference TRBV18 and TRBJ1-1, reads NAGVMQNPRHLVRRRGQEARLRCSPMKGHSHVYWYRQLPEEGLKFMVYLQKENIIDESGMPKERFSAEFPKEGPSILRIQQVVRGDSAAYFCASSQGLDTEAFFGQGTRLTVV.

V usage is TRBV6-6 and J usage is TRBJ2-1; D might be TRBD2 (6 bases). V was clipped by 7 bases and J by 15 bases, with 22 bases between them. Looked up from germline, CDR1 is MNHNY and CDR2 is SVGAGI (reference sequence). The CDR3 totals 13 residues. CDR3 coding DNA: TGTGCCAGCAAGCGTTCCGGGGGTGAGACCGGGTTCTTC. Translated: CASKRSGGETGFF.

The rearrangement joins TRBV27 to TRBJ2-7; D uncertain. The V and J ends lost 6 bases and 7 bases respectively, with 19 bases between them. Germline lookup yields CDR1 MNHEY and CDR2 SMNVEV (reference sequence). This CDR3 is built from 14 residues. CDR3 DNA: TGTGCCAGCAGCCTATCGGGTGGCTACGGTGAGCAGTACTTC. Its translation is CASSLSGGYGEQYF.

This chain uses TRBV5-5 with TRBJ2-3; 8 bases are a match to TRBD1. V was clipped by 2 bases and J by 4 bases; unmatched bases: 3. The CDR3 is 14 residues long. The germline V gene encodes CDR1 SGHKS and CDR2 YYEKEE (reference sequence). CDR3 in amino acids: CASSLGQGADTQYF. For the CDR3, the DNA is TGTGCCAGCAGCTTAGGACAGGGTGCAGATACGCAGTATTTT. Based on the CDR3 plus reference TRBV5-5 and TRBJ2-3, the full variable domain is DAGVTQSPTHLIKTRGQQVTLRCSPISGHKSVSWYQQVLGQGPQFIFQYYEKEERGRGNFPDRFSARQFPNYSSELNVNALLLGDSALYLCASSLGQGADTQYFGPGTRLTVL.

The chain joins TRBV4-3 to TRBJ2-7; TRBD1 matches 10 bases. Germline V gene data show CDR1 as LGHNA and CDR2 as YSLEER. CDR3 length: 15 residues. V dropped 4 bases and J dropped 0; count of bases not matched to a gene: 3. The CDR3 sequence is CASSRDRGPSYEQYF. In DNA, the CDR3 is TGCGCCAGCAGCCGAGACAGGGGGCCCTCCTACGAGCAGTACTTC.

The genes are TRBV5-1 and TRBJ2-2; D uncertain. The CDR3 is made up of 14 amino acids. CDR1 is SGHRS, CDR2 YFSETQ, per germline. V lost 5 bases to trimming and J lost 1 base, with 9 bases between them. The CDR3 DNA reads as TGCGCCAGCAGGCCACGGTGGAACACCGGGGAGCTGTTTTTT. Translating it yields CASRPRWNTGELFF. The full variable domain, its missing parts supplied by reference TRBV5-1 and TRBJ2-2, is KAGVTQTPRYLIKTRGQQVTLSCSPISGHRSVSWYQQTPGQGLQFLFEYFSETQRNKGNFPGRFSGRQFSNSRSEMNVSTLELGDSALYLCASRPRWNTGELFFGEGSRLTVL.

The V gene is TRBV6-5, the J gene TRBJ2-7; 12 bases fit TRBD1. The junction had 3 bases not matched to a gene; V was cut back by 2 bases and J by 4 bases. Germline V gives CDR1 MNHEY, CDR2 SVGAGI. The CDR3 runs to 15 residues. As DNA, the CDR3 is TGTGCCAGCAGTTACCGGGACAGGGGGCCATACGAGCAGTACTTC. It translates to CASSYRDRGPYEQYF.

The chain is built from TRBV7-2 and TRBJ2-5; tentatively, D is TRBD1 (6 bases). Germline V gene data show CDR1 as SGHTA and CDR2 as FQGNSA. Trimming shortened V by 3 bases and J by 5 bases, and 13 bases separated the two germline ends. The CDR3 is 14 residues long. CDR3 DNA sequence: TGTGCCAGCAGCTTTTACTCAGGGGATGAGACCCAGTACTTC. Translating gives CASSFYSGDETQYF.

The CDR3 DNA follows: TGTGCCAGCAGCCGTGGACTAGTGAGACAAGAGACCCAGTACTTC. Encoded protein: CASSRGLVRQETQYF. The gene calls are TRBV5-4 and TRBJ2-5, with 7 bases fitting TRBD2. The J segment lost 2 bases and the V segment lost 4 bases, leaving 8 bases of the junction unmatched. The CDR3 sequence is 15 residues long. From germline, CDR1 is SGHNT and CDR2 YYREEE (reference sequence).

The V gene is TRBV24-1, the J gene TRBJ2-2, with D maybe TRBD1 (5 bases). The CDR3 contains 12 residues. Germline-derived CDR1 and CDR2 are KGHDR and SFDVKD. Deletions cut 8 bases from V and 13 bases from J, with 16 bases between. The CDR3 nucleotides are TGTGCCACCACCGACAGTCTAGGTGTGCTGTTTTTT. Encoded protein: CATTDSLGVLFF.

This clone has only one observation. V is TRBV29-1 and J is TRBJ2-1, with 14 bases that match TRBD2. V was pared by 4 bases and J by 8 bases, with 4 bases of the junction left unmatched. This CDR3 is built from 14 residues. Looked up from germline, CDR1 is SQVTM and CDR2 is ANQGSEA. The CDR3 DNA reads TGCAGCGTTGGAGGGACTAGCGGGAGCGATGAGCAGTTCTTC. It codes for CSVGGTSGSDEQFF.

The chain uses TRBV5-4 and TRBJ2-6; 7 nucleotides match TRBD2. The trim removed 0 bases at V and 2 bases at J, leaving 2 bases unmatched. This CDR3 spans 16 amino acids. The germline gives CDR1 SGHNT, CDR2 YYREEE (reference sequence). CDR3 in amino acids: CASSLGGGAGANVLTF. In DNA form, the CDR3 reads TGTGCCAGCAGCTTGGGGGGGGGTGCTGGGGCCAACGTCCTGACTTTC. The complete variable domain, with remaining parts taken from reference TRBV5-4 and TRBJ2-6, reads ETGVTQSPTHLIKTRGQQVTLRCSSQSGHNTVSWYQQALGQGPQFIFQYYREEENGRGNFPPRFSGLQFPNYSSELNVNALELDDSALYLCASSLGGGAGANVLTFGAGSRLTVL.

This clone appeared once. The rearrangement links TRBV5-1 to TRBJ2-5; TRBD2 matches 11 bases. The CDR3 runs 15 residues. The germline gives CDR1 SGHRS, CDR2 YFSETQ. V lost 2 bases, J lost 5 bases, and 5 bases stayed unmatched. The CDR3 nucleotides read TGCGCCAGCAGCTTTAGCGGGGGGGAGCGGGAGACCCAGTACTTC. Its protein product is CASSFSGGERETQYF.

This clone is a singleton in its sample. The chain uses TRBV14 and TRBJ2-1, with 10 bases lining up with TRBD2. Germline lookup yields CDR1 SGHDN and CDR2 FVKESK. With V trimmed by 4 bases and J by 4 bases, 7 bases remained unmatched. The CDR3 spans 16 residues. This chain's CDR3 is CASSPLAGDGYNEQFF. The CDR3, as DNA: TGTGCCAGCAGCCCTCTAGCGGGAGACGGTTACAATGAGCAGTTCTTC.

This chain uses TRBV27 with TRBJ2-5; TRBD2 matches 7 bases. Germline V gene lookup returns CDR1 MNHEY and CDR2 SMNVEV (reference sequence). With V trimmed by 5 bases and J by 2 bases, 8 bases remained unmatched. The CDR3 loop spans 15 amino acids. For the CDR3, the DNA is TGTGCCAGCAGTCCGGCGGGAGTTGTACAAGAGACCCAGTACTTC. Translation gives CASSPAGVVQETQYF.

The chain has TRBV7-7 and TRBJ2-5; 9 bases align to TRBD1. This CDR3 region has 15 residues. Germline CDR1 is SSHAT and CDR2 is FNYEAQ (reference sequence). Unmatched junction bases numbered 10, after V lost 6 bases and J lost 5 bases. CDR3 residues: CASSKDRGLHETQYF. The CDR3 DNA sequence: TGTGCCAGCAGTAAGGACAGGGGTTTGCATGAGACCCAGTACTTC. The full variable domain, completed using reference TRBV7-7 and TRBJ2-5, is GAGVSQSPRYKVTKRGQDVTLRCDPISSHATLYWYQQALGQGPEFLTYFNYEAQPDKSGLPSDRFSAERPEGSISTLTIQRTEQRDSAMYRCASSKDRGLHETQYFGPGTRLLVL.

This clone occurred once. The genes are TRBV2 and TRBJ1-4; D remains ambiguous. Germline V gene lookup returns CDR1 SNHLY and CDR2 FYNNEI. With 0 bases removed from V and 8 bases from J, the gap between germline ends came to 4 bases. This CDR3 has 12 residues. The CDR3 nucleotides are TGTGCCAGCAGTGAAGCCGGGGAAAAACTGTTTTTT. Translation gives CASSEAGEKLFF.

The chain employs TRBV5-1 and TRBJ2-1, with 7 nucleotides matching TRBD2. The CDR3 covers 15 residues. J lost 6 bases, V lost 4 bases, and 10 bases had no gene match. Germline CDR1 reads SGHRS; CDR2 reads YFSETQ. CDR3 sequence (DNA): TGCGCCAGCAGCGTGGGGCCTAGCGGTCTCAATGAGCAGTTCTTC. Its protein is CASSVGPSGLNEQFF.

The DNA for the CDR3 is TGTGCCAGCAGTCCAGGGGCGACCTACGAGCAGTACTTC. This encodes CASSPGATYEQYF. The chain is built from TRBV6-5 and TRBJ2-7, with a possible D match to TRBD1 (6 bases). Germline CDR1 and CDR2: MNHEY and SVGAGI. V lost 5 bases and J 2 bases, leaving 10 bases between the germline ends. The CDR3 runs 13 residues.

This clone was picked up a small number of times. The V and J genes are TRBV5-6 and TRBJ1-1, with 7 bases aligning to TRBD1. Germline V CDR1 and CDR2: SGHDT, YYEEEE. CDR3 size: 13 residues. V shed 4 bases, J shed 7 bases, and the junction held 7 bases outside the gene matches. The CDR3 sequence is CASSPGQGGEAFF. In DNA, the CDR3 is TGTGCCAGCAGCCCTGGCCAGGGGGGTGAAGCTTTCTTT.

The rearrangement uses TRBV28 and TRBJ1-3; the D is unclear. CDR1 is MDHEN, CDR2 SYDVKM, per germline. Trimming took off 7 bases at V and 3 bases at J, with 13 bases between the two ends. The CDR3 consists of 14 residues. CDR3 in amino acids: CASTPSGGGNTIYF. CDR3 in DNA: TGTGCCAGCACCCCCAGTGGCGGTGGAAACACCATATATTTT.

The chain couples TRBV5-1 to TRBJ2-1; tentatively, D is TRBD1 (6 bases). The V gene lost 4 bases and the J gene lost 6 bases, with 8 bases spanning the gap. This CDR3 is 12 amino acids long. Germline V gene data show CDR1 as SGHRS and CDR2 as YFSETQ. DNA for the CDR3: TGCGCCAGCAGCCAACAGGGCAATGAGCAGTTCTTC. It is translated as CASSQQGNEQFF.

The chain is built from TRBV5-1 and TRBJ1-2; 11 bases map to TRBD1. The CDR3 extends over 15 amino acids. The junction had 10 bases not matched to a gene; V was cut back by 4 bases and J by 8 bases. In germline, CDR1 is SGHRS, CDR2 YFSETQ. CDR3 in DNA: TGCGCCAGCAGCCCCAGGACAGGGGGCGCGGGAGGCTACACCTTC. Residues: CASSPRTGGAGGYTF.

Here the CDR3 DNA reads TGTGCCACTGAGGAAACGTACCAAGAGACCCAGTACTTC. It is translated as CATEETYQETQYF. This chain joins TRBV15 and TRBJ2-5, with D uncertain. Germline V gives CDR1 LNHNV, CDR2 YYDKDF (reference sequence). The CDR3 loop spans 13 amino acids. The V end lost 9 bases, the J end lost 0 bases, and 11 bases lay between the germline ends.